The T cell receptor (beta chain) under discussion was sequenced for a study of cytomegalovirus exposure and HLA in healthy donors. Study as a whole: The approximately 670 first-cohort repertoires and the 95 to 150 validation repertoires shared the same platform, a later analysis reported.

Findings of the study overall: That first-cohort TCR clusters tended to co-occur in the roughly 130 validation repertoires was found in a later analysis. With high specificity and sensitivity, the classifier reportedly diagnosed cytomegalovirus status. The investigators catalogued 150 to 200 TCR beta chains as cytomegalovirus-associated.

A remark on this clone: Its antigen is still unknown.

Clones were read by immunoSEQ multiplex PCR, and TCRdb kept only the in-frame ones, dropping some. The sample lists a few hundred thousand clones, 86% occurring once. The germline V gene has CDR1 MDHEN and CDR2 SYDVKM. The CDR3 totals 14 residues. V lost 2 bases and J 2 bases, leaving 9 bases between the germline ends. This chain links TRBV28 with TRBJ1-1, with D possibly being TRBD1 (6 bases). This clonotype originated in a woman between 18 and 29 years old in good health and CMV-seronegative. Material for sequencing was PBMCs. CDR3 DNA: TGTGCCAGCAGTTTAACAGGGCCTAACACTGAAGCTTTCTTT. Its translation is CASSLTGPNTEAFF.